The 30 T cell receptor beta chains reported below all come from one sample, sequenced in a study of Graves' ophthalmopathy and Graves' hyperthyroidism. Amplified material comprised TCR beta CDR3 regions derived from RNA transcripts. First-round RT-PCR used HTBI primers; second-round multiplex PCR followed. TCRdb re-derived calls from the multiplex PCR reads in MiXCR, one entry per CDR3 protein. This sample has almost 750,000 distinct CDR3 sequences; 40% occur once, and the top ten carry about 40%. Sequencing was done on a sample of peripheral blood. The receptors here all came from an adult man with Graves' ophthalmopathy.

This clonotype occurred many times. The chain combines TRBV7-9 with TRBJ2-7; TRBD2 matches 7 bases. Trimming removed 5 bases from V and 7 bases from J; junction bases left unmatched: 8. Germline CDR1 SEHNR, CDR2 FQNEAQ (reference sequence). This CDR3 is built from 13 residues. CDR3 sequence (DNA): TGTGCCAGCAGCCCGACCTCGGGGGGTGAGCAGTACTTC. The encoded protein is CASSPTSGGEQYF.

The chain is built from TRBV7-9 and TRBJ1-6; possible D gene TRBD1, 5 bases. CDR1 and CDR2 from the germline V gene are SEHNR and FQNEAQ (reference sequence). The CDR3 runs to 14 residues. The ends were cut back, 5 bases at V and 10 bases at J, with 15 bases in the middle. CDR3 in DNA: TGTGCCAGCAGCCAGGGACTAGCGGGATCACCCCTCCACTTT. It translates to CASSQGLAGSPLHF.

J is TRBJ2-7 and V is TRBV6-1; the match to TRBD2 covers 12 bases. This CDR3 spans 17 amino acids. Trimming removed 6 bases from V and 0 bases from J; junction bases left unmatched: 9. Germline CDR1 is MNHNS and CDR2 is SASEGT. In DNA, the CDR3 is TGTGCCAGCAGAGGGCTAGCGGGAGGGATGAGCTCCTACGAGCAGTACTTC. It yields the protein CASRGLAGGMSSYEQYF.

The rearrangement uses TRBV7-2 and TRBJ1-5; 10 bases are a match to TRBD1. Germline values: CDR1 SGHTA, CDR2 FQGNSA. The ends lost 8 bases at V and 2 bases at J; junction bases unmatched: 12. The CDR3 sequence is 17 residues long. Here the CDR3 reads CASSPPGQGRRNQPQHF. CDR3 coding DNA: TGTGCCAGCTCACCACCGGGACAGGGGCGGCGCAATCAGCCCCAGCATTTT.

This clonotype was seen many times. V gene TRBV19 combines with J gene TRBJ1-2; 7 nucleotides line up with TRBD1. The germline CDR1 and CDR2 sequences are LNHDA and SQIVND (reference sequence). The CDR3 extends over 14 amino acids. After removal of 4 bases from V and 4 bases from J, the junction contained 6 bases not matched to a gene. The CDR3 DNA reads as TGTGCCAGTAGTACTCAGACAGGGCTCTATGGCTACACCTTC. Encoded protein: CASSTQTGLYGYTF.

This clonotype has ten or more counts. The CDR3 sequence is CASSFGRGGYGYTF. CDR3 in DNA: TGTGCCAGCAGCTTTGGCAGGGGGGGTTACGGATACACCTTC. The chain has TRBV7-9 and TRBJ1-2; TRBD1 aligns across 7 bases. V was pared by 3 bases and J by 11 bases, with 12 bases of the junction left unmatched. CDR1 and CDR2 from the germline V gene are SEHNR and FQNEAQ (reference sequence). This CDR3 is 14 amino acids long.

There are many counts of this clonotype. The rearrangement joins TRBV29-1 to TRBJ2-7; 7 bases match TRBD1. Germline values: CDR1 SQVTM, CDR2 ANQGSEA. CDR3 size: 13 residues. V lost 4 bases, J lost 2 bases, and 5 bases stayed unmatched. Here the CDR3 reads CSVVEDRTYEQYF. The CDR3, as DNA: TGCAGCGTTGTAGAGGACAGGACCTACGAGCAGTACTTC.

This chain uses TRBV25-1 with TRBJ2-2; maybe TRBD1 (6 bases). This CDR3 is 14 amino acids long. The germline V and J ends were trimmed by 7 bases and 4 bases, with 13 bases remaining between them. The germline V gene encodes CDR1 MGHDK and CDR2 SYGVNS. The CDR3 bases are TGTGCCAGCAATGACTTGACAGGCACCGGGGAGCTGTTTTTT. It yields the protein CASNDLTGTGELFF.

This clonotype has ten or more counts. V gene TRBV7-9 combines with J gene TRBJ2-2, with D unresolved. V was clipped by 2 bases and J by 4 bases, with 8 bases between them. The length of the CDR3 is 14 residues. Per germline, CDR1 SEHNR and CDR2 FQNEAQ (reference sequence). The CDR3 region has the DNA TGTGCCAGCAGCTTACGACGTCGCACCGGGGAGCTGTTTTTT. Its protein product is CASSLRRRTGELFF.

The rearrangement joins TRBV2 to TRBJ1-2; TRBD1 is a possible D gene (5 bases). The CDR3 is made up of 12 amino acids. Trimming pared 8 bases from V and 2 bases from J, leaving 9 bases between. Germline lookup yields CDR1 SNHLY and CDR2 FYNNEI. The chain's CDR3 is CASGTLNYGYTF. CDR3 nucleotide sequence: TGTGCCAGCGGGACGTTGAACTATGGCTACACCTTC.

This clonotype has a handful of counts. The chain joins TRBV29-1 to TRBJ2-7; 15 bases match TRBD2. The V segment lost 6 bases and the J segment 2 bases; nucleotides outside the gene matches: 2. The length of the CDR3 is 14 residues. CDR1 is SQVTM, CDR2 ANQGSEA, per germline. The chain's CDR3 is CSVRTSGGAYEQYF. The CDR3 DNA is TGCAGCGTGAGGACTAGCGGGGGGGCCTACGAGCAGTACTTC.

This chain connects TRBV6-1 to TRBJ2-2; D is possibly TRBD1 (5 bases). The CDR3 sequence is 15 residues long. Germline loops: CDR1 MNHNS, CDR2 SASEGT. The ends were cut back, 2 bases at V and 6 bases at J, with 13 bases in the middle. CDR3 nucleotide sequence: TGTGCCAGCAGTGAAAGGGCAGGGAAAGCCGGGGAGCTGTTTTTT. Protein product: CASSERAGKAGELFF.

This clonotype has just a few counts. J is TRBJ2-2 and V is TRBV7-9; 7 bases agree with TRBD1. V gave up 4 bases and J gave up 8 bases; unmatched junction bases: 4. The germline gives CDR1 SEHNR, CDR2 FQNEAQ (reference sequence). CDR3 length: 13 residues. The CDR3, as DNA: TGTGCCAGCAGCTCTGACAGGGAGGGGGAGCTGTTTTTT. Residues: CASSSDREGELFF.

As for this clonotype: A much more abundant neighbour one base away suggests this may be a read error. The V and J genes are TRBV9 and TRBJ1-6, with 10 bases lining up with TRBD1. The CDR3 runs to 15 residues. Germline V CDR1 and CDR2: SGDLS, YYNGEE. CDR3 protein: CASSDGQGGRSPPHF. In DNA, the CDR3 is TGTGCCAGCAGTGATGGACAGGGGGGGCGATCACCCCCCCACTTT. Full variable domain (outside the CDR3, taken from reference TRBV9 and TRBJ1-6): DSGVTQTPKHLITATGQRVTLRCSPRSGDLSVYWYQQSLDQGLQFLIQYYNGEERAKGNILERFSAQQFPDLHSELNLSSLELGDSALYFCASSDGQGGRSPPHFGNGTRLTVT.

This clonotype was counted a few times. V gene TRBV7-9 combines with J gene TRBJ2-7, with TRBD1 identical over 8 bases. J lost 7 bases, V lost 5 bases, and 10 bases had no gene match. The germline V gene has CDR1 SEHNR and CDR2 FQNEAQ (reference sequence). The CDR3 has 14 amino acids. CDR3: CASSPYDRGGEQYF. CDR3 DNA sequence: TGTGCCAGCAGCCCCTATGACAGGGGCGGGGAGCAGTACTTC.

The sample holds a few counts of this clonotype. The chain uses TRBV19 and TRBJ1-1; 10 nucleotides match TRBD1. The junction had 11 bases not matched to a gene; V was cut back by 9 bases and J by 1 base. This CDR3 has 16 amino acids. Germline-derived CDR1 and CDR2 are LNHDA and SQIVND (reference sequence). CDR3 sequence reads: CASSRGTGVTNTEAFF. The CDR3 DNA is TGTGCCAGCTCGCGCGGGACAGGGGTCACGAACACTGAAGCTTTCTTT.

This clonotype was recorded a few times. The chain joins TRBV7-9 to TRBJ2-5; D call uncertain. V lost 5 bases and J 8 bases, leaving 15 bases between the germline ends. Germline V gives CDR1 SEHNR, CDR2 FQNEAQ (reference sequence). This CDR3 is 13 amino acids long. In nucleotides, the CDR3 is TGTGCCAGCAGCCCCGTAAACCGAAATACCCAGTACTTC. It encodes CASSPVNRNTQYF. The full variable domain, completed using reference TRBV7-9 and TRBJ2-5, is DTGVSQNPRHKITKRGQNVTFRCDPISEHNRLYWYRQTLGQGPEFLTYFQNEAQLEKSRLLSDRFSAERPKGSFSTLEIQRTEQGDSAMYLCASSPVNRNTQYFGPGTRLLVL.

This clonotype was detected ten times or more. V usage is TRBV2 and J usage is TRBJ1-1; the D is unclear. Looked up from germline, CDR1 is SNHLY and CDR2 is FYNNEI. V was pared by 0 bases and J by 1 base, with 15 bases between. There are 17 residues in the CDR3. The CDR3 region has the DNA TGTGCCAGCAGTGAAGCAGCGAGACCTGGGCCGAACACTGAAGCTTTCTTT. It encodes CASSEAARPGPNTEAFF.

The chain carries TRBV6-5 and TRBJ2-7, with 9 bases lining up with TRBD2. The CDR3 consists of 16 residues. Trimming cost V 6 bases and J 7 bases; bases outside gene matches: 16. In germline, CDR1 is MNHEY, CDR2 SVGAGI. This CDR3 reads CASSQVSSGGLGEQYF. The DNA of the CDR3 is TGTGCCAGCAGCCAAGTTTCAAGCGGGGGGCTGGGGGAGCAGTACTTC.

This sequence joins TRBV7-6 and TRBJ2-5; either TRBD1 or TRBD2 may fit D (5 bases each). The length of the CDR3 is 13 residues. V lost 5 bases to trimming and J lost 9 bases, with 16 bases between them. Germline V gives CDR1 SGHVS, CDR2 FNYEAQ. CDR3 in amino acids: CASSLGAGQPQYF. As DNA, the CDR3 is TGTGCCAGCAGCCTCGGGGCCGGTCAGCCCCAGTACTTC.

There are a few counts of this clonotype. CDR3 nucleotides: TGTGCCATAGGGAGGGACCTCCAAGAGACCCAGTACTTC. Its translation: CAIGRDLQETQYF. This chain uses TRBV11-2 with TRBJ2-5; TRBD2 agrees at 7 bases. Germline V lookup: CDR1 SGHAT, CDR2 FQNNGV. The CDR3 is 13 amino acids. After removal of 10 bases from V and 1 base from J, the junction contained 6 bases not matched to a gene. The variable domain in full, with the rest retrieved from reference TRBV11-2 and TRBJ2-5, is EAGVAQSPRYKIIEKRQSVAFWCNPISGHATLYWYQQILGQGPKLLIQFQNNGVVDDSQLPKDRFSAERLKGVDSTLKIQPAKLEDSAVYLCAIGRDLQETQYFGPGTRLLVL.

The table lists this clonotype with a few counts. This chain links TRBV20-1 with TRBJ2-5; TRBD1 or TRBD2 may be the D gene (5 bases each). The CDR3 runs to 13 residues. Trimming removed 2 bases from V and 7 bases from J, with 14 bases in between. Germline V gene sequence: CDR1 DFQATT, CDR2 SNEGSKA (reference sequence). CDR3 region: CSARPIGETTQYF. In DNA form, the CDR3 reads TGCAGTGCTAGACCTATAGGGGAGACGACCCAGTACTTC.

V and J are TRBV24-1 and TRBJ1-5, with 12 nucleotides matching TRBD1. The CDR3 runs 18 residues. The germline V gene encodes CDR1 KGHDR and CDR2 SFDVKD. The V segment lost 4 bases and the J segment 2 bases; nucleotides outside the gene matches: 8. CDR3 region: CATSDPGTGGECNQPQHF. Here the CDR3 DNA reads TGTGCCACCAGTGACCCAGGGACAGGGGGCGAATGCAATCAGCCCCAGCATTTT.

The gene calls are TRBV29-1 and TRBJ2-7; D ambiguous. Looked up from germline, CDR1 is SQVTM and CDR2 is ANQGSEA. V lost 4 bases and J 3 bases, leaving 10 bases between the germline ends. The CDR3 runs 12 residues. The CDR3: CSVGSINYEQYF. DNA for the CDR3: TGCAGCGTTGGAAGTATTAACTACGAGCAGTACTTC.

This clonotype was seen a single time. This rearrangement joins TRBV11-2 to TRBJ2-5; the match to TRBD1 covers 9 bases. Unmatched junction bases numbered 4, after V lost 0 bases and J lost 5 bases. The germline gives CDR1 SGHAT, CDR2 FQNNGV. The CDR3 consists of 15 residues. Here the CDR3 reads CASSLEGQGWETQYF. The CDR3 coding sequence is TGTGCCAGCAGCTTAGAGGGACAGGGTTGGGAGACCCAGTACTTC.

The genes are TRBV19 and TRBJ2-7; 11 bases map to TRBD2. Per germline, CDR1 LNHDA and CDR2 SQIVND (reference sequence). The CDR3 extends over 17 amino acids. The V gene end was trimmed by 9 bases and the J gene end by 7 bases; junction bases not matched to a gene: 20. Here the CDR3 reads CASSLASHSGRAGEQYF. The CDR3 DNA sequence: TGTGCCAGCAGTTTGGCCAGTCATAGCGGGAGGGCCGGTGAGCAGTACTTC.

As for this clonotype: With a much larger clone just one base away, this may be a read error. The chain carries TRBV7-9 and TRBJ1-4; no definite D call. V was clipped by 3 bases and J by 6 bases, with 11 bases between them. Germline lookup yields CDR1 SEHNR and CDR2 FQNEAQ (reference sequence). This CDR3 is 14 amino acids long. DNA of the CDR3: TGTGCCAGCAGCTTCTACACGGAGGATGAAAAACTGTTTTTT. Amino acids: CASSFYTEDEKLFF.

This clonotype was seen many times. The V call is TRBV10-3, the J call TRBJ2-7; 13 nucleotides line up with TRBD2. Germline CDR1 and CDR2: ENHRY and SYGVKD. Trimming at V came to 10 bases and at J to 7 bases, leaving 4 bases not matched to a gene. The CDR3 sequence is 12 residues long. CDR3 residues: CATSTSGGEQYF. The CDR3 DNA reads TGTGCCACATCGACTAGCGGGGGGGAGCAGTACTTC.

V is TRBV2 and J is TRBJ1-1; D gene ambiguous. Germline V gene data show CDR1 as SNHLY and CDR2 as FYNNEI. The V end was cut by 5 bases, the J end by 8 bases, with 12 bases between. The CDR3 has 12 amino acids. As DNA, the CDR3 is TGTGCCAGCAGTTTATCGGTGGGGGAAGCTTTCTTT. Amino acids: CASSLSVGEAFF.

The chain joins TRBV24-1 to TRBJ2-2; 7 bases are shared with TRBD2. The CDR3 spans 15 residues. Trimming took 6 bases from V and 1 from J; bases not matched to a gene: 4. Germline loops: CDR1 KGHDR, CDR2 SFDVKD. CDR3 nucleotides: TGTGCCACCAGTTTTGGCGGGGGGAACACCGGGGAGCTGTTTTTT. Protein sequence: CATSFGGGNTGELFF.